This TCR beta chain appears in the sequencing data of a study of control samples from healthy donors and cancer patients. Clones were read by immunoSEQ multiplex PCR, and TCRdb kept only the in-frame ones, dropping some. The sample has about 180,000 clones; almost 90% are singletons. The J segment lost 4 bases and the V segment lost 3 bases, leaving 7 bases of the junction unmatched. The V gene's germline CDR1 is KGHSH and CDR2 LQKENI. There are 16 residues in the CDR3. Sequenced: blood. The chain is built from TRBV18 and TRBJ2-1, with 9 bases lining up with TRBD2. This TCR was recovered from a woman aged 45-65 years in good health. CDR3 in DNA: TGTGCCAGCTCACCTAACCCCCTAGCGGGGTACAATGAGCAGTTCTTC. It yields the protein CASSPNPLAGYNEQFF.